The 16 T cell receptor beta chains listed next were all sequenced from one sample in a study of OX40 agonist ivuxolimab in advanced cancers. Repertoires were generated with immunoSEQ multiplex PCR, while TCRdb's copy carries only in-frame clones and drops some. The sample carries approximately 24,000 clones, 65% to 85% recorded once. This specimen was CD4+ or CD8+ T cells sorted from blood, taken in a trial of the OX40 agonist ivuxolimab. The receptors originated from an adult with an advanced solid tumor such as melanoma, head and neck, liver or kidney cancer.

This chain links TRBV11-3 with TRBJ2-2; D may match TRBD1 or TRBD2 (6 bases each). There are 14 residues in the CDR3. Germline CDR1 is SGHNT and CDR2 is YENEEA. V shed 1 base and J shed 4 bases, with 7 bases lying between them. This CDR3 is CASSLAGATGELFF. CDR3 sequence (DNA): TGTGCCAGCAGCTTAGCGGGGGCCACCGGGGAGCTGTTTTTT.

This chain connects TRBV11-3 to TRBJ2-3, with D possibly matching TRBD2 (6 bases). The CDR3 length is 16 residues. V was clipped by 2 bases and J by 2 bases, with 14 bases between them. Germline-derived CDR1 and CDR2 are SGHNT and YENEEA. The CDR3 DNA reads TGTGCCAGCAGCTTAAGCTTGCGGGGAAACACAGATACGCAGTATTTT. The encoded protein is CASSLSLRGNTDTQYF. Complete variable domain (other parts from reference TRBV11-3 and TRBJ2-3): EAGVVQSPRYKIIEKKQPVAFWCNPISGHNTLYWYLQNLGQGPELLIRYENEEAVDDSQLPKDRFSAERLKGVDSTLKIQPAELGDSAVYLCASSLSLRGNTDTQYFGPGTRLTVL.

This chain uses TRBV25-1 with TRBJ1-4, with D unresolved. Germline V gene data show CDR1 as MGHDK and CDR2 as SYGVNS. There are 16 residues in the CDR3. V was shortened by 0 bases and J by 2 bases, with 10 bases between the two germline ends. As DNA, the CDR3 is TGTGCCAGCAGTGAATATCCGGGCGCGACTAATGAAAAACTGTTTTTT. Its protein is CASSEYPGATNEKLFF.

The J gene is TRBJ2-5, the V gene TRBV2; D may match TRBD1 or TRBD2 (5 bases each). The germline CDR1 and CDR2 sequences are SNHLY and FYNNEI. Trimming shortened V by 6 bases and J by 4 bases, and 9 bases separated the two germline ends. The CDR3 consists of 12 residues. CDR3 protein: CASRGDGETQYF. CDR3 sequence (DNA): TGTGCCAGCAGGGGGGATGGAGAGACCCAGTACTTC.

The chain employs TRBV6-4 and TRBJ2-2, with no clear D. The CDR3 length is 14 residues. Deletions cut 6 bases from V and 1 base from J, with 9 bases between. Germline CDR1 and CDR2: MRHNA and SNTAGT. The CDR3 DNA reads TGTGCCAGCAGCCTCGAAATGAACACCGGGGAGCTGTTTTTT. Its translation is CASSLEMNTGELFF.

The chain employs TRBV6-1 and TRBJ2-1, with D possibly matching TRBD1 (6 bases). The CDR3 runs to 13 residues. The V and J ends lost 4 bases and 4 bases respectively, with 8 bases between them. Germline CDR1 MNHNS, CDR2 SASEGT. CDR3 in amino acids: CASSATGYNEQFF. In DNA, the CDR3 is TGTGCCAGCAGTGCGACAGGATACAATGAGCAGTTCTTC.

The CDR3 DNA follows: TGTGCCAGCAGCGTAGCTGGGGGGGCCTCCTCCTACGAGCAGTACTTC. This encodes CASSVAGGASSYEQYF. The genes are TRBV9 and TRBJ2-7; D is possibly TRBD2 (7 bases). Looked up from germline, CDR1 is SGDLS and CDR2 is YYNGEE. V lost 0 bases and J 0 bases, leaving 13 bases between the germline ends. CDR3 size: 16 residues.

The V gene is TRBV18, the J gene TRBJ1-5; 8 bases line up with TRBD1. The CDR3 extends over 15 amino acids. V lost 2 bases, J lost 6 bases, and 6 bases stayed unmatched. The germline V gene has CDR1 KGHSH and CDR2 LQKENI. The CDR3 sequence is CASSPSTGGPQPQHF. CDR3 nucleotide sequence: TGTGCCAGCTCACCAAGCACAGGGGGTCCTCAGCCCCAGCATTTT.

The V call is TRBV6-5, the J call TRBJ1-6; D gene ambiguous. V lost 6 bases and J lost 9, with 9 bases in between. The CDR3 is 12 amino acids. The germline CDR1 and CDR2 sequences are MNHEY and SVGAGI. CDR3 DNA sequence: TGTGCCAGCAGCACCCCGAGTTCACCCCTCCACTTT. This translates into CASSTPSSPLHF.

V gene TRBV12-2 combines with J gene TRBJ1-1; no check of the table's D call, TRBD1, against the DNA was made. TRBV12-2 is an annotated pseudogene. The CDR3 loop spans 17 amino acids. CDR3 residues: CASRLDPRGSGDTEAFF. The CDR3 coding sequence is TGTGCAAGTCGCTTAGACCCAAGGGGGTCAGGGGACACTGAAGCTTTCTTT.

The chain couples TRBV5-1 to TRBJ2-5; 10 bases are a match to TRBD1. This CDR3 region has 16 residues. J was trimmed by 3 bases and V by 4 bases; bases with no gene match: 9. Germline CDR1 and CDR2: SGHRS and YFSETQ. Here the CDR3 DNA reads TGCGCCAGCAGCAATCGACAGGGGGCGCGAGAAGAGACCCAGTACTTC. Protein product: CASSNRQGAREETQYF.

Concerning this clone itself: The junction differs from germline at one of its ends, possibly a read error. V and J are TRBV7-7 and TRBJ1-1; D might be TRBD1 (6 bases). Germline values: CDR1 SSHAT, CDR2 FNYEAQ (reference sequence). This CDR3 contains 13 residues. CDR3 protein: CASSQGSGAEAFF. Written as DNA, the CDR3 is TGTGCTAGCAGCCAGGGGAGCGGTGCTGAAGCTTTCTTT.

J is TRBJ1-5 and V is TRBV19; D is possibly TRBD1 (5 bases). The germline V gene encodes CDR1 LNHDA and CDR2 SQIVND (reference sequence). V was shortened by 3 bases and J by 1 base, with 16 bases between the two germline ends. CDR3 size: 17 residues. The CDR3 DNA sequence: TGTGCCAGTAGTATCACAGGTATTCGGGTGAGCAATCAGCCCCAGCATTTT. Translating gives CASSITGIRVSNQPQHF.

CDR3 protein: CASRPQSSYEQYF. CDR3 sequence (DNA): TGTGCCAGCAGGCCACAGAGTTCCTACGAGCAGTACTTC. This chain links TRBV2 with TRBJ2-7; no reliable D call. The germline V and J ends were trimmed by 6 bases and 1 base, with 10 bases remaining between them. The CDR3 consists of 13 residues. Germline V CDR1 and CDR2: SNHLY, FYNNEI.

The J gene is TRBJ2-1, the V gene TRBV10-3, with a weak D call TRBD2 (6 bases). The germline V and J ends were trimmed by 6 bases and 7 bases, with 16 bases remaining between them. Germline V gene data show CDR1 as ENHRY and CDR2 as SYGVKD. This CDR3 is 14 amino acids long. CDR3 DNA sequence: TGTGCCATCAGGGGACTGCAGACGGAGAATGAGCAGTTCTTC. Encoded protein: CAIRGLQTENEQFF.

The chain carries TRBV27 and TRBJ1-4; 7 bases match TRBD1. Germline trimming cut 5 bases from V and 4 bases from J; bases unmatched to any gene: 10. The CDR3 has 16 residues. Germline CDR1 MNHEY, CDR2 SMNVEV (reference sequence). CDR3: CASSPRGTAFNEKLFF. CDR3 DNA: TGTGCCAGCAGTCCGCGGGGGACAGCGTTTAATGAAAAACTGTTTTTT.